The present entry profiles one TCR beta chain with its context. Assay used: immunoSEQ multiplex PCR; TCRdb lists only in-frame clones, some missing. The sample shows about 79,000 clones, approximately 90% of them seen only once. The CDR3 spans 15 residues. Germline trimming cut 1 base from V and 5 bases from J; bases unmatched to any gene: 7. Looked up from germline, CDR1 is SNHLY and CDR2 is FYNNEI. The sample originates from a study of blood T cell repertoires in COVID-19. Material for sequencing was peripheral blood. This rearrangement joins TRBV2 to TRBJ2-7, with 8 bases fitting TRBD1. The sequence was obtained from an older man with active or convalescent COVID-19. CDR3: CASSEGNRGYNEQYF. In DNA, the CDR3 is TGTGCCAGCAGTGAAGGGAACAGGGGGTACAACGAGCAGTACTTC.